These 28 T cell receptor beta chains came from one sample sequenced in a study of vaccination effects on CD4 cells after COVID-19. Their specific antigens are unknown. The method was immunoSEQ multiplex PCR; TCRdb's version includes in-frame clones alone and lacks a portion of them. Among approximately 70,000 clones listed, around 72% were seen once. Antigen-specific CD4+ T cells were expanded with viral peptide pools in the ViraFEST assay before sequencing. When around nine days of culture had elapsed, CD4+ T cells were isolated. Convalescent patients had PCR-confirmed SARS-CoV-2 infection between March and December 2020. The starting material was CD4+ T cells from PBMCs cultured with HIV peptides, obtained before COVID-19 vaccination. Described subset: HIV-1 Nef peptide pool negative control/reference culture. These receptors were collected from a human donor who had a prior SARS-CoV-2 infection.

V is TRBV6-6 and J is TRBJ2-7; 7 bases map to TRBD1. Germline V gene lookup returns CDR1 MNHNY and CDR2 SVGAGI (reference sequence). V lost 2 bases, J lost 4 bases, and 5 bases stayed unmatched. The CDR3 sequence is 14 residues long. Here the CDR3 reads CASSYGQGVYEQYF. The CDR3 DNA reads TGTGCCAGCAGTTACGGGCAGGGGGTATACGAGCAGTACTTC.

The CDR3 DNA reads TGCGCCAGCTCGGGGGGCTTTGGAAACACCATATATTTT. Translation: CASSGGFGNTIYF. This rearrangement joins TRBV5-1 to TRBJ1-3; a possible D gene is TRBD1 (6 bases). Germline assignment: CDR1 SGHRS and CDR2 YFSETQ. CDR3 length: 13 residues. With 7 bases removed from V and 3 bases from J, the gap between germline ends came to 11 bases.

CDR3 residues: CAWSPQGGTEAFF. CDR3 coding DNA: TGTGCCTGGAGTCCACAGGGAGGGACTGAAGCTTTCTTT. The V call is TRBV30, the J call TRBJ1-1; D might be TRBD1 (6 bases). V was trimmed by 2 bases and J by 5 bases, leaving 12 bases between them. The CDR3 has 13 amino acids. The germline V gene has CDR1 GTSNPN and CDR2 SVGIG (reference sequence).

This chain connects TRBV5-1 to TRBJ1-3; the D gene is possibly TRBD1 (5 bases). Trimming pared 0 bases from V and 4 bases from J, leaving 8 bases between. The germline CDR1 and CDR2 sequences are SGHRS and YFSETQ. The CDR3 contains 14 residues. CDR3 amino acids: CASSLDAGGNTIYF. The CDR3 DNA sequence: TGCGCCAGCAGCTTGGACGCAGGGGGAAACACCATATATTTT.

V usage is TRBV6-1 and J usage is TRBJ1-6; D is unclear. The germline V gene encodes CDR1 MNHNS and CDR2 SASEGT. The CDR3 extends over 14 amino acids. The ends were cut back, 0 bases at V and 8 bases at J, with 8 bases in the middle. This chain's CDR3 is CASSEAYKDSPLHF. The CDR3 DNA sequence: TGTGCCAGCAGTGAAGCGTATAAGGATTCACCCCTCCACTTT.

This clone came up a few times. The CDR3 loop is CASSMLHVSNSYNEQFF. CDR3 nucleotide sequence: TGTGCCAGTAGTATGCTCCACGTGTCGAACTCCTACAATGAGCAGTTCTTC. The chain is built from TRBV19 and TRBJ2-1; D call uncertain. The V end lost 3 bases, the J end lost 0 bases, and 15 bases lay between the germline ends. The germline V gene has CDR1 LNHDA and CDR2 SQIVND (reference sequence). This CDR3 comprises 17 residues.

The genes are TRBV7-9 and TRBJ2-3; unclear D gene. V dropped 4 bases and J dropped 5 bases, with 7 bases sitting between them. In germline, CDR1 is SEHNR, CDR2 FQNEAQ (reference sequence). The CDR3 loop spans 12 amino acids. The CDR3 loop reads CASSSQVDTQYF. DNA of the CDR3: TGTGCCAGCAGCTCTCAAGTAGATACGCAGTATTTT.

The rearrangement uses TRBV5-6 and TRBJ1-2; D is undetermined. Trimming took 0 bases from V and 0 from J, leaving 9 bases between them. The CDR3 is made up of 15 amino acids. Germline V gene sequence: CDR1 SGHDT, CDR2 YYEEEE. The CDR3 sequence: CASSLGLHSNYGYTF. The CDR3 DNA follows: TGTGCCAGCAGCTTGGGCCTGCATTCTAACTATGGCTACACCTTC.

This chain joins TRBV7-9 and TRBJ1-4; D remains ambiguous. V was pared by 5 bases and J by 11 bases, with 12 bases between. Germline assignment: CDR1 SEHNR and CDR2 FQNEAQ (reference sequence). The CDR3 covers 12 residues. CDR3 residues: CASSALIGKLFF. The CDR3 DNA sequence: TGTGCCAGCAGCGCTCTAATCGGGAAACTGTTTTTT.

The chain couples TRBV4-2 to TRBJ2-2; D call uncertain. V lost 2 bases and J 5 bases, leaving 6 bases between the germline ends. The germline V gene has CDR1 LGHNA and CDR2 YNFKEQ. CDR3 length: 13 residues. The chain's CDR3 is CASSQSTTGELFF. As DNA, the CDR3 is TGTGCCAGCAGCCAATCTACGACCGGGGAGCTGTTTTTT.

The chain employs TRBV18 and TRBJ1-3; the D is unclear. Germline CDR1 is KGHSH and CDR2 is LQKENI. This CDR3 is 19 amino acids long. Trimming shortened V by 1 base and J by 0 bases, and 19 bases separated the two germline ends. CDR3 bases: TGTGCCAGCTCACCACTAATCGATAACACACGAAACTCTGGAAACACCATATATTTT. It encodes CASSPLIDNTRNSGNTIYF.

The rearrangement joins TRBV7-3 to TRBJ2-6, with 12 bases that match TRBD2. V shed 5 bases, J shed 0 bases, and the junction held 2 bases outside the gene matches. CDR1 is SGHTA, CDR2 FQGTGA, per germline. This CDR3 region has 17 residues. CDR3 protein: CASSMTSGGSGANVLTF. The CDR3 DNA reads TGTGCCAGCAGCATGACTAGCGGGGGCTCTGGGGCCAACGTCCTGACTTTC.

The V gene is TRBV18, the J gene TRBJ2-1; D unclear. V was cut by 3 bases and J by 8 bases, with 8 bases left in between. Germline V gene data show CDR1 as KGHSH and CDR2 as LQKENI. CDR3 length equals 12 residues. This CDR3 reads CASSPNRDEQFF. The CDR3 DNA reads as TGTGCCAGCTCACCCAATCGTGATGAGCAGTTCTTC.

This chain connects TRBV6-1 to TRBJ1-2; no firm D call. V dropped 1 base and J dropped 6 bases, with 9 bases sitting between them. This CDR3 has 13 residues. Germline lookup yields CDR1 MNHNS and CDR2 SASEGT. CDR3 amino acids: CASSEVWWNGYTF. CDR3 sequence (DNA): TGTGCCAGCAGTGAAGTCTGGTGGAATGGCTACACCTTC.

This chain joins TRBV5-6 and TRBJ1-4; D ambiguous. This CDR3 is built from 17 residues. Trimming took off 4 bases at V and 3 bases at J, with 19 bases between the two ends. Germline V CDR1 and CDR2: SGHDT, YYEEEE. The CDR3 region has the DNA TGTGCCAGCAGCCCGGACTTCCCGGGCGGCCCTAATGAAAAACTGTTTTTT. This translates into CASSPDFPGGPNEKLFF.

The gene calls are TRBV5-1 and TRBJ2-3; 9 nucleotides match TRBD2. Trimming cost V 2 bases and J 3 bases; bases outside gene matches: 1. Germline V CDR1 and CDR2: SGHRS, YFSETQ. This CDR3 contains 14 residues. For the CDR3, the DNA is TGCGCCAGCAGCTTAGCGGGGGGTACAGATACGCAGTATTTT. Residues: CASSLAGGTDTQYF.

CDR3 DNA: TGTGCCAGCAGCTCACAGACGGACAGGGCCTACGAGCAGTACTTC. Encoded protein: CASSSQTDRAYEQYF. The chain recombines TRBV11-2 with TRBJ2-7; 8 nucleotides align to TRBD1. The CDR3 has 15 residues. Germline CDR1 SGHAT, CDR2 FQNNGV. V gave up 4 bases and J gave up 2 bases; unmatched junction bases: 7. Filled out from reference TRBV11-2 and TRBJ2-7, the complete variable domain reads EAGVAQSPRYKIIEKRQSVAFWCNPISGHATLYWYQQILGQGPKLLIQFQNNGVVDDSQLPKDRFSAERLKGVDSTLKIQPAKLEDSAVYLCASSSQTDRAYEQYFGPGTRLTVT.

The chain combines TRBV6-5 with TRBJ1-1, with D tentatively TRBD1 (6 bases). The germline V gene encodes CDR1 MNHEY and CDR2 SVGAGI. This CDR3 is 13 amino acids long. With 0 bases removed from V and 11 bases from J, the gap between germline ends came to 13 bases. The CDR3 region has the DNA TGTGCCAGCAGTTACTCCGGGGGCTTTGGGGCTTTCTTT. This gives the protein CASSYSGGFGAFF.

The chain combines TRBV2 with TRBJ1-4, with 7 positions matching TRBD1. CDR3 length: 14 amino acids. Germline V gene sequence: CDR1 SNHLY, CDR2 FYNNEI. V gave up 5 bases and J gave up 8 bases; unmatched junction bases: 8. The CDR3 DNA reads as TGTGCCAGCAGTCGCACCCCAGGGGGGGAAAAACTGTTTTTT. Residues: CASSRTPGGEKLFF.

This clone was observed a few times. CDR3 DNA: TGTGCCAGCAGCCAAGGTGGTCGGGGTGAGGACGATGAGCAGTTCTTC. This encodes CASSQGGRGEDDEQFF. The J gene is TRBJ2-1, the V gene TRBV4-2; D possibly corresponds to TRBD2 (5 bases). Germline lookup yields CDR1 LGHNA and CDR2 YNFKEQ. The CDR3 loop spans 16 amino acids. Deletions cut 1 base from V and 8 bases from J, with 18 bases between.

In this sample, this clone turned up a few times. This chain links TRBV10-3 with TRBJ1-1; D unresolved. The CDR3 consists of 15 residues. Germline CDR1 is ENHRY and CDR2 is SYGVKD. V was trimmed by 4 bases and J by 1 base, leaving 13 bases between them. The CDR3 reads CAISVSKVSNTEAFF. The CDR3 nucleotides are TGTGCCATCAGTGTTAGTAAGGTCTCGAACACTGAAGCTTTCTTT.

The chain links TRBV11-1 to TRBJ2-2; a possible D gene is TRBD2 (5 bases). Germline CDR1 SGHAT, CDR2 FQDESV (reference sequence). Trimming took off 1 base at V and 4 bases at J, with 10 bases between the two ends. CDR3 size: 15 residues. As DNA, the CDR3 is TGTGCCAGCAGCTTAGTGTGGGCGGGCACCGGGGAGCTGTTTTTT. Protein sequence: CASSLVWAGTGELFF. The full variable domain, rest sourced from reference TRBV11-1 and TRBJ2-2, is EAEVAQSPRYKITEKSQAVAFWCDPISGHATLYWYRQILGQGPELLVQFQDESVVDDSQLPKDRFSAERLKGVDSTLKIQPAELGDSAMYLCASSLVWAGTGELFFGEGSRLTVL.

The V gene is TRBV6-5, the J gene TRBJ2-1; tentatively, D is TRBD2 (5 bases). V lost 6 bases and J 10 bases, leaving 13 bases between the germline ends. This CDR3 is built from 12 residues. Germline CDR1 is MNHEY and CDR2 is SVGAGI. CDR3 sequence reads: CASRLDFREQFF. The CDR3 bases are TGTGCCAGCAGACTGGACTTCCGGGAGCAGTTCTTC.

This chain joins TRBV29-1 and TRBJ2-6; D is ambiguous. Trimming removed 1 base at V and 2 bases at J, with 0 bases between. There are 12 residues in the CDR3. Germline V gene lookup returns CDR1 SQVTM and CDR2 ANQGSEA. The CDR3 loop reads CSVEAGANVLTF. CDR3 DNA sequence: TGCAGCGTTGAAGCTGGGGCCAACGTCCTGACTTTC.

The chain employs TRBV2 and TRBJ1-1; D gene uncertain. The V end was cut by 6 bases, the J end by 7 bases, with 24 bases between. This CDR3 comprises 16 residues. CDR1 is SNHLY, CDR2 FYNNEI, per germline. CDR3 sequence (DNA): TGTGCCAGCAGCCCAAATTCGTGGACCCAGTGGAGTGAAGCTTTCTTT. As protein: CASSPNSWTQWSEAFF.

The rearrangement links TRBV19 to TRBJ1-4, with TRBD1 as a possible D gene (5 bases). V lost 7 bases, J lost 0 bases, and 21 bases lay in between. Germline lookup yields CDR1 LNHDA and CDR2 SQIVND (reference sequence). The length of the CDR3 is 18 residues. As DNA, the CDR3 is TGTGCCAGTACCGACGTCAGGGCTCTCTGGACAACTAATGAAAAACTGTTTTTT. This encodes CASTDVRALWTTNEKLFF.

This clone occurred a few times. The chain carries TRBV30 and TRBJ2-1, with D perhaps matching TRBD1 (6 bases). The CDR3 totals 13 residues. Looked up from germline, CDR1 is GTSNPN and CDR2 is SVGIG (reference sequence). Trimming cost V 3 bases and J 7 bases, with 13 bases left between them. The CDR3 DNA reads as TGTGCCTGGAGCATGGACAGAGGAAATGAGCAGTTCTTC. Protein product: CAWSMDRGNEQFF.

This chain joins TRBV27 and TRBJ2-1, with 7 bases identical to TRBD2. The CDR3 covers 16 residues. After removal of 4 bases from V and 0 bases from J, the junction contained 6 bases not matched to a gene. Germline V CDR1 and CDR2: MNHEY, SMNVEV (reference sequence). CDR3 amino acids: CASSSTSASSYNEQFF. The CDR3 DNA reads TGTGCCAGCAGTTCTACTAGCGCGAGCTCCTACAATGAGCAGTTCTTC.